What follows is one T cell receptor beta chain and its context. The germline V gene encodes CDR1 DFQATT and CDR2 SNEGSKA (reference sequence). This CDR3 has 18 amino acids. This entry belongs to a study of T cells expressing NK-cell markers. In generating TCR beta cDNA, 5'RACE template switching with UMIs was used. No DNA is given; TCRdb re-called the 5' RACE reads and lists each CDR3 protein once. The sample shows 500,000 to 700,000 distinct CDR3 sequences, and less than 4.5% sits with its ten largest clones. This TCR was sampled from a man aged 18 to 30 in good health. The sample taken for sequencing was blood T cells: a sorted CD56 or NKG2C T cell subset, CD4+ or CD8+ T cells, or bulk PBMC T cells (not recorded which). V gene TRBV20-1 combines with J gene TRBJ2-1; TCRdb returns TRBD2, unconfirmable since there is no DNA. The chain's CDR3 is CSARDRLPTSGHYNEQFF.